Described below is a single T cell receptor beta chain sequence and its context. Trimming at V came to 1 base and at J to 4 bases, leaving 5 bases not matched to a gene. In germline, CDR1 is SGHAT, CDR2 FQNNGV. There are 16 residues in the CDR3. TCRdb keeps only in-frame clones here, not all; method: immunoSEQ multiplex PCR. The sample has about 14,000 clones, 64% seen once. The sample comes from a study of cytotoxic CD8 clonotypes in ibrutinib-treated CLL. This clonotype was obtained from a human donor with chronic lymphocytic leukemia. The material sequenced was PBMCs, taken before ibrutinib treatment. The chain has TRBV11-2 and TRBJ2-5; 11 nucleotides line up with TRBD2. In DNA, the CDR3 is TGTGCCAGCAGCTTAGTTAGCGGGGGGGCCGGAGAGACCCAGTACTTC. It is translated as CASSLVSGGAGETQYF.